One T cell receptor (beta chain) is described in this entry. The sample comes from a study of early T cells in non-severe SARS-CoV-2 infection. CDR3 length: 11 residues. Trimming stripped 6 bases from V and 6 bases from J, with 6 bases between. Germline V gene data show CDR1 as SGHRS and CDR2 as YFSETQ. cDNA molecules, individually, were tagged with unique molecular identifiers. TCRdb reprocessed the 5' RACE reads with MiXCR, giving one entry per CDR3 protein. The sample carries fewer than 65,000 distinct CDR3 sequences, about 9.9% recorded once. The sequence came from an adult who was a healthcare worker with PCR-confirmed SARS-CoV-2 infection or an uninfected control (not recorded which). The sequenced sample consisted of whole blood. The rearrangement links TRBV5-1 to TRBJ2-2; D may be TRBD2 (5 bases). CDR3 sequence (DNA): TGCGCCAGCACCGGGGCCGGGGAGCTGTTTTTT. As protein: CASTGAGELFF.